The clone carrying this T cell receptor beta chain appeared many times. The record originates from a study of blood T cell repertoires in COVID-19. Sequencing was performed with immunoSEQ multiplex PCR; in TCRdb, only in-frame clones are kept and a portion is missing. Of around 150,000 clones in the sample, about 72% were seen once. V was cut by 0 bases and J by 6 bases, with 6 bases left in between. Germline assignment: CDR1 SGHDT and CDR2 YYEEEE. CDR3 length: 12 residues. The receptor was isolated from a man between 60 and 70 years old who had recovered from COVID-19. The chain carries TRBV5-6 and TRBJ1-2; D is unresolved. Sample: peripheral blood. The CDR3 is CASSLGVNGYTF. CDR3 coding DNA: TGTGCCAGCAGCTTGGGAGTTAATGGCTACACCTTC.